The sequence of this T cell receptor beta chain was determined in a study of T cell responses to AZD1222 COVID-19 vaccine. This table comes from immunoSEQ multiplex PCR, and its TCRdb copy is limited to in-frame clones, with some not included. Among 85,000 to 130,000 clones listed, 85% to 90% were seen once. The CDR3 is 15 residues long. V was pared by 5 bases and J by 2 bases, with 14 bases between. The germline V gene has CDR1 KGHSH and CDR2 LQKENI. For this clone: The target antigen is unknown.

Study results and caveats: Donors in the cohort were predominantly white British and more often female, and clonal diversity was possibly underestimated.

The chain has TRBV18 and TRBJ2-3; D possibly corresponds to TRBD1 (5 bases). Sequencing was performed on peripheral blood, taken on day 0 of AZD1222 vaccination. The TCR comes from an adult in good health. In DNA, the CDR3 is TGTGCCAGCTCAAACGCGTGGACACACACAGATACGCAGTATTTT. Translation: CASSNAWTHTDTQYF.